This TCR beta chain was identified during a study of cytomegalovirus exposure and HLA in healthy donors. Study results and caveats: Later on, a genetic analysis was performed. It linked a missense variant in DCLRE1C with V- and J-gene trimming of TCR beta. Presence/absence comparisons presumed near-even sequencing depth among donors.

About this clone itself: Its antigen is not known.

Researchers ran the PCR with 60 Vbeta and 13 Jbeta primers. In the original workflow: A follow-up analysis tallied around 76 million unique TCR beta chains, some 11 million shared. The data were produced by immunoSEQ multiplex PCR, yet TCRdb's version contains in-frame clones alone and is incomplete. The DNA was the basis for D and trimming; V, J and clone size are from that table. In the table there are about 70,000 clones, 85% to 90% of which are singletons. Healthy bone marrow donors formed the donor group. The CDR3 loop spans 10 amino acids. V was cut by 11 bases and J by 8 bases, with 11 bases left in between. The germline CDR1 and CDR2 sequences are SNHLY and FYNNEI.

The specimen sequenced was PBMCs. The source of this sequence is a woman aged 25 to 39 in good health and CMV-seropositive. This rearrangement joins TRBV2 to TRBJ2-3; D is unclear. The CDR3 region has the DNA TGTGCCTCTAGGTTAGGTACGCAGTATTTT. Its translation: CASRLGTQYF.